Below, 5 T cell receptor beta chains from the same sample are listed, as sequenced in a study of control samples from healthy donors and cancer patients. Assay: immunoSEQ multiplex PCR; the TCRdb copy retains only in-frame clones and omits some. The sample has some 150,000 clones, about 94% seen once. The sequenced sample was PBMCs. Source of these receptors: a man in his 60s with colorectal cancer.

V is TRBV11-2 and J is TRBJ2-3; 8 nucleotides agree with TRBD2. The CDR3 is 14 residues long. CDR1 is SGHAT, CDR2 FQNNGV, per germline. Losses at the gene ends were 5 bases for V and 6 bases for J; bases not matched to a gene: 7. DNA of the CDR3: TGTGCCAGCAGCCCGGGGGGGGGCTGGGATACGCAGTATTTT. Its translation is CASSPGGGWDTQYF.

This clone is a singleton in its sample. V and J are TRBV12-3 or TRBV12-4 and TRBJ1-4; 7 bases map to TRBD1. V gave up 5 bases and J gave up 4 bases; unmatched junction bases: 1. The CDR3 loop spans 13 amino acids. The CDR3 reads CASSRQGNEKLFF. CDR3 coding DNA: TGTGCCAGCAGTCGACAGGGTAATGAAAAACTGTTTTTT.

This clone was counted a single time. CDR3 bases: TGTGCCAGCAGACCGGGACAGATTAATCAGCCCCAGCATTTT. Encoded protein: CASRPGQINQPQHF. The chain employs TRBV6-5 and TRBJ1-5; 7 bases align to TRBD1. Germline CDR1 MNHEY, CDR2 SVGAGI. CDR3 length: 14 residues. V shed 6 bases, J shed 4 bases, and the junction held 6 bases outside the gene matches.

The rearrangement joins TRBV28 to TRBJ1-3; D is unresolved. The V gene's germline CDR1 is MDHEN and CDR2 SYDVKM. V was clipped by 4 bases and J by 6 bases, with 4 bases between them. The CDR3 sequence is 11 residues long. The CDR3 spells CASSSVNTIYF. The CDR3 DNA reads as TGTGCCAGCAGTTCCGTAAACACCATATATTTT.

This clone was counted once. J is TRBJ2-1 and V is TRBV5-6, with D possibly being TRBD2 (5 bases). The V end lost 2 bases, the J end lost 2 bases, and 11 bases lay between the germline ends. The CDR3 length is 15 residues. The germline gives CDR1 SGHDT, CDR2 YYEEEE. The CDR3 reads CASSLGGLPYNEQFF. CDR3 nucleotides: TGTGCCAGCAGCTTAGGAGGACTTCCCTACAATGAGCAGTTCTTC.